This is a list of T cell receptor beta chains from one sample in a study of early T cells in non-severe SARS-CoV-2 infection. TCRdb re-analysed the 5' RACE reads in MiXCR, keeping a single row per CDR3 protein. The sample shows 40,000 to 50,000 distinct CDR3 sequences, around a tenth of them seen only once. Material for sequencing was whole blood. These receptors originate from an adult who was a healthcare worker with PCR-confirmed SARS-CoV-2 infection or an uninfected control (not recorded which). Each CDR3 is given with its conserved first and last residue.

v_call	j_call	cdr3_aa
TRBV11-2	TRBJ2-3	CASSLVGGERNTQYF
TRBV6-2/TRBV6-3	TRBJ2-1	CASSYSLAGVYNEQFF
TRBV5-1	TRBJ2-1	CASQAGASSYNEQFF
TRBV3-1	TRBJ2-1	CASSKTSGRNSYNEQFF
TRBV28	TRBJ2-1	CASSFFADEQFF
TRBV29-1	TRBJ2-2	CSCLTGNTGELFF
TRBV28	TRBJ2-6	CASLDMTGANVLTF
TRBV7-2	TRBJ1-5	CASSPGQIHQPQHF
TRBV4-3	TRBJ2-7	CASSPGSLGGEQYF
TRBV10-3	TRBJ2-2	CASRQGSTGELFF
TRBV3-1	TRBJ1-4	CASSQGQLEKLFF
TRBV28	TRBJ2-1	CASSLAGTGRNNEQFF
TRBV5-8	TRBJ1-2	CASSPGEGSYGYTF
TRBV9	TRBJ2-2	CASSANPSTRGELSF
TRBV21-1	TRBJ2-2	CASSKSPGLAGVRFSGELFF
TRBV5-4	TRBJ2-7	CASSLVQSGEQYF
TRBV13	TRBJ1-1	CASSLKVLTGGRGTEAFF
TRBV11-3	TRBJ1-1	CASSSGQTNTEAFF
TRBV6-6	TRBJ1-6	CASSPQSAGTYSPLHF
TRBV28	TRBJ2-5	CASSPTANQETQYF
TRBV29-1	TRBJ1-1	CSVVQSNTEAFF
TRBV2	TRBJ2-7	CASSSDSGSYEQYF
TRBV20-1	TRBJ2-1	CSATGTSGDYNEQFF
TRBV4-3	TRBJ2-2	CASSHQGLDTGELFF
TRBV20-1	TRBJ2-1	CSARDSSGQSYNEQFF
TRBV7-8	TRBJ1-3	CASSLGTAGNTIYF
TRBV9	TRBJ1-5	CASSVAGNSPQHF
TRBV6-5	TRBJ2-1	CASSYLASGGHNEQFF
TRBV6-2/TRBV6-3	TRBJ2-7	CASSRTSGIYEQYF
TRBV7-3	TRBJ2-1	CASSLTGPSASGSFNEQFF
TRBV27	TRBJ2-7	CASSPRAVFPLYEQYF
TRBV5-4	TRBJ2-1	CASSPDISPPNEQFF